These 30 T cell receptor beta chains came from one sample sequenced in a study of vaccination and CD4 T cells after COVID-19. The study sequenced cultured CD4+ T cell DNA using the Oncomine TCR Beta short-read assay. TCRdb ran MiXCR on the PCR reads and lists one entry per CDR3 protein. The table has 25,000 to 30,000 distinct CDR3 sequences, approximately 60% seen once. These TCRs are of unknown antigen specificity. Noted treatment: roughly 11-day PBMC culture with coronavirus spike peptide pools or control peptides (ViraFEST assay). The sequencing here drew on CD4+ T cells from blood, cultured in vitro, taken after SARS-CoV-2 vaccination. Receptors were obtained from a human donor who received a COVID-19 vaccine.

This clonotype was seen a handful of times. The chain carries TRBV5-6 and TRBJ2-1; 7 bases are shared with TRBD1. The CDR3 length is 15 residues. After removal of 2 bases from V and 3 bases from J, the junction contained 5 bases not matched to a gene. From germline, CDR1 is SGHDT and CDR2 YYEEEE. The CDR3 coding sequence is TGTGCCAGCAGCTTTGAGGGGGCTGGCTACAATGAGCAGTTCTTC. Protein product: CASSFEGAGYNEQFF.

A single count supports this clonotype. The rearrangement joins TRBV10-3 to TRBJ1-2; TRBD1 might be the D (6 bases). This CDR3 region has 16 residues. The V gene's germline CDR1 is ENHRY and CDR2 SYGVKD. V was clipped by 6 bases and J by 0 bases, with 17 bases between them. The CDR3 nucleotides read TGTGCCATCAGGGGGGCCCTACTTTCGACTAACTATGGCTACACCTTC. This gives the protein CAIRGALLSTNYGYTF.

The rearrangement joins TRBV2 to TRBJ1-2; D gene uncertain. Germline V lookup: CDR1 SNHLY, CDR2 FYNNEI. The CDR3 sequence is 14 residues long. The V end lost 3 bases, the J end lost 5 bases, and 13 bases lay between the germline ends. CDR3 region: CASSEMSAVYGYTF. CDR3 coding DNA: TGTGCCAGCAGTGAGATGTCGGCAGTATATGGCTACACCTTC.

This clonotype was counted a single time. The chain joins TRBV24-1 to TRBJ2-1; no definite D call. V lost 4 bases and J lost 6, with 9 bases in between. Per the germline V gene, CDR1 is KGHDR and CDR2 is SFDVKD. This CDR3 is built from 13 residues. CDR3 sequence reads: CATSEPRLNEQFF. CDR3 sequence (DNA): TGTGCCACCAGTGAACCTCGACTCAATGAGCAGTTCTTC.

This clonotype has a handful of counts. The chain couples TRBV6-1 to TRBJ1-2; 9 bases line up with TRBD1. The CDR3 runs 14 residues. Germline V CDR1 and CDR2: MNHNS, SASEGT. J lost 5 bases, V lost 2 bases, and 3 bases had no gene match. The DNA for the CDR3 is TGTGCCAGCAGTGAACGGGACAGGGTGTATGGCTACACCTTC. It translates to CASSERDRVYGYTF.

The genes are TRBV5-4 and TRBJ2-2, with D tentatively TRBD1 (6 bases). Germline CDR1 reads SGHNT; CDR2 reads YYREEE (reference sequence). The CDR3 has 17 residues. Trimming removed 0 bases from V and 4 bases from J, with 16 bases in between. For the CDR3, the DNA is TGTGCCAGCAGCTTGGAACGAAGGGGGACAAGCACCGGGGAGCTGTTTTTT. This encodes CASSLERRGTSTGELFF.

CDR3 DNA: TGTGCCAGCAGCTTAGTGGTTAGCAGGGTTGAGACCCAGTACTTC. Its translation: CASSLVVSRVETQYF. J is TRBJ2-5 and V is TRBV7-8; possibly TRBD1 for D (5 bases). From germline, CDR1 is SGHVS and CDR2 FQNEAQ. The V end was cut by 1 base, the J end by 5 bases, with 14 bases between. The CDR3 runs 15 residues.

This sequence joins TRBV19 and TRBJ2-1, with D possibly called TRBD1 or TRBD2 (5 bases each). The DNA matches TRBJ2-7 better at its end, which makes the J call doubtful. The CDR3 covers 14 residues. Germline lookup yields CDR1 LNHDA and CDR2 SQIVND (reference sequence). The CDR3 nucleotides read TGTGCCAGTAGTGGTGAGGGGTTCTCCTACGAGCAGTACTTC. It translates to CASSGEGFSYEQYF.

This clonotype appeared once. V and J are TRBV12-3 or TRBV12-4 and TRBJ2-5; 7 nucleotides agree with TRBD2. With V trimmed by 2 bases and J by 1 base, 4 bases remained unmatched. This CDR3 spans 15 amino acids. The CDR3 DNA reads TGTGCCAGCAGTTTAACTAGCGTAAGCCAAGAGACCCAGTACTTC. Translating it yields CASSLTSVSQETQYF.

The genes are TRBV11-3 and TRBJ2-2, with TRBD1 matching 8 bases. Germline assignment: CDR1 SGHNT and CDR2 YENEEA. This CDR3 spans 15 amino acids. The ends lost 5 bases at V and 8 bases at J; junction bases unmatched: 10. The CDR3 spells CASSIYTGGGGELFF. CDR3 in DNA: TGTGCCAGCAGCATCTATACAGGGGGAGGAGGGGAGCTGTTTTTT. The full variable domain, with the rest looked up from reference TRBV11-3 and TRBJ2-2, is EAGVVQSPRYKIIEKKQPVAFWCNPISGHNTLYWYLQNLGQGPELLIRYENEEAVDDSQLPKDRFSAERLKGVDSTLKIQPAELGDSAVYLCASSIYTGGGGELFFGEGSRLTVL.

This sequence joins TRBV21-1 and TRBJ1-4; TRBD1, the table's D call, was not compared with the DNA. TRBV21-1 is marked as a pseudogene. This CDR3 is 18 amino acids long. The CDR3 here is CASRFGGDSAATNEKLFF. The CDR3 DNA is TGTGCCAGCAGGTTTGGGGGGGATTCAGCGGCAACTAATGAAAAACTGTTTTTT.

CDR3 region: CATRGGAQTEAFF. The DNA of the CDR3 is TGTGCCACCAGGGGGGGGGCGCAGACTGAAGCTTTCTTT. The chain carries TRBV24-1 and TRBJ1-1; weak D call: TRBD1 (6 bases). Trimming cost V 7 bases and J 5 bases, with 13 bases left between them. There are 13 residues in the CDR3. CDR1 and CDR2 (germline): KGHDR, SFDVKD.

The V gene is TRBV21-1, the J gene TRBJ2-7; the D call in the table, TRBD2, was not verified against the DNA. TRBV21-1 is designated a pseudogene. CDR3 length: 17 amino acids. For the CDR3, the DNA is TGTGCCAGCAGCAAAGTTTGGAGGGGCAAACCTACCTACGAGCAGTACTTC. The encoded protein is CASSKVWRGKPTYEQYF.

V gene TRBV19 combines with J gene TRBJ1-4; D might be TRBD1 (5 bases). The ends were cut back, 3 bases at V and 3 bases at J, with 11 bases in the middle. The CDR3 has 15 amino acids. Germline CDR1 LNHDA, CDR2 SQIVND (reference sequence). CDR3: CASSIDSAPNEKLFF. The CDR3 DNA sequence: TGTGCCAGTAGTATCGACAGCGCCCCTAATGAAAAACTGTTTTTT.

This clonotype was detected once. The J gene is TRBJ2-7, the V gene TRBV11-3; a possible D gene is TRBD2 (5 bases). The germline V gene has CDR1 SGHNT and CDR2 YENEEA. Trimming took 3 bases from V and 4 from J, leaving 10 bases between them. This CDR3 contains 13 residues. CDR3 nucleotide sequence: TGTGCCAGCAGCTTCAGACGGGGTTACGAGCAGTACTTC. Its protein product is CASSFRRGYEQYF.

V and J are TRBV12-3 or TRBV12-4 and TRBJ1-1, with a possible D match to TRBD1 (5 bases). The CDR3 sequence is 13 residues long. V was shortened by 7 bases and J by 5 bases, with 14 bases between the two germline ends. The CDR3 DNA sequence: TGTGCCAGCAACTTGGGCGGGGGGACTGAAGCTTTCTTT. It is translated as CASNLGGGTEAFF.

The rearrangement uses TRBV10-1 and TRBJ2-3; TRBD2 matches at 9 bases. This CDR3 has 16 amino acids. Trimming took 0 bases from V and 1 from J; bases not matched to a gene: 2. Germline CDR1 and CDR2: WNHNN and SYGVQD (reference sequence). The CDR3 DNA sequence: TGCGCCAGCAGTGAGTCAATAGCGGGGGGCACAGATACGCAGTATTTT. Translating it yields CASSESIAGGTDTQYF.

This clonotype occurred a few times. The chain links TRBV20-1 to TRBJ1-1; D may be TRBD1 (6 bases). Germline loops: CDR1 DFQATT, CDR2 SNEGSKA (reference sequence). This CDR3 contains 16 residues. V was cut by 5 bases and J by 0 bases, with 19 bases left in between. The CDR3 is CSAGSVTGRLNTEAFF. CDR3 DNA: TGCAGTGCTGGCTCGGTTACAGGGAGATTGAACACTGAAGCTTTCTTT.

V usage is TRBV20-1 and J usage is TRBJ1-4, with 9 bases matching TRBD1. V lost 6 bases and J lost 7; bases outside the gene matches: 6. The CDR3 is 13 residues long. The germline V gene has CDR1 DFQATT and CDR2 SNEGSKA (reference sequence). DNA for the CDR3: TGCAGTGCCGAACAGGGGGCGACTGAAAAACTGTTTTTT. It codes for CSAEQGATEKLFF.

This sequence joins TRBV6-1 and TRBJ2-3; D call uncertain. This CDR3 is 14 amino acids long. The V end was cut by 7 bases, the J end by 2 bases, with 13 bases between. Germline CDR1 MNHNS, CDR2 SASEGT. The CDR3 region is CASTPDPYTDTQYF. The CDR3 DNA follows: TGTGCCAGCACCCCGGACCCGTACACAGATACGCAGTATTTT.

The rearrangement links TRBV6-1 to TRBJ1-3; TRBD1 agrees at 7 bases. The CDR3 consists of 18 residues. Germline V gene lookup returns CDR1 MNHNS and CDR2 SASEGT. V gave up 7 bases and J gave up 0 bases; unmatched junction bases: 15. The CDR3 spells CASIRGTAYGLSGNTIYF. The CDR3 DNA reads TGTGCCAGCATCCGAGGGACAGCCTACGGACTCTCTGGAAACACCATATATTTT.

The gene calls are TRBV20-1 and TRBJ1-3; 7 bases map to TRBD1. V dropped 4 bases and J dropped 0; count of bases not matched to a gene: 6. This CDR3 region has 15 residues. Per the germline V gene, CDR1 is DFQATT and CDR2 is SNEGSKA (reference sequence). Here the CDR3 DNA reads TGCAGTGCTACCACGGGACAGCCCTCTGGAAACACCATATATTTT. Residues: CSATTGQPSGNTIYF.

The chain employs TRBV7-9 and TRBJ2-5; D unresolved. Germline values: CDR1 SEHNR, CDR2 FQNEAQ (reference sequence). Trimming removed 2 bases at V and 5 bases at J, with 6 bases between. The CDR3 contains 12 residues. The CDR3 coding sequence is TGTGCCAGCAGCTTAAGCAGGGAGACCCAGTACTTC. Translation: CASSLSRETQYF. The whole variable domain, remainder taken from reference TRBV7-9 and TRBJ2-5, is DTGVSQNPRHKITKRGQNVTFRCDPISEHNRLYWYRQTLGQGPEFLTYFQNEAQLEKSRLLSDRFSAERPKGSFSTLEIQRTEQGDSAMYLCASSLSRETQYFGPGTRLLVL.

This chain connects TRBV6-5 to TRBJ1-6, with D hard to call. This CDR3 spans 15 amino acids. Per the germline V gene, CDR1 is MNHEY and CDR2 is SVGAGI. V was cut by 0 bases and J by 9 bases, with 12 bases left in between. The CDR3 DNA reads TGTGCCAGCAGTTACTCGTCCAGAAGGACTTCACCCCTCCACTTT. It translates to CASSYSSRRTSPLHF.

This clonotype came up a few times. The rearrangement links TRBV15 to TRBJ2-1; D tentatively fits TRBD1 or TRBD2 (5 bases each). This CDR3 has 15 amino acids. Trimming removed 2 bases from V and 5 bases from J, with 13 bases in between. Germline V gene sequence: CDR1 LNHNV, CDR2 YYDKDF (reference sequence). The CDR3 here is CATSRPGRQDNEQFF. As DNA, the CDR3 is TGTGCCACCAGCAGACCGGGACGGCAAGACAATGAGCAGTTCTTC.

The J gene is TRBJ2-5, the V gene TRBV7-3, with D possibly being TRBD2 (5 bases). The CDR3 is 15 amino acids. The V gene lost 1 base and the J gene lost 1 base, with 10 bases spanning the gap. Per germline, CDR1 SGHTA and CDR2 FQGTGA. The DNA of the CDR3 is TGTGCCAGCAGCTTAATGGCGGGCGTCCAAGAGACCCAGTACTTC. As protein: CASSLMAGVQETQYF. The full variable domain, completed using reference TRBV7-3 and TRBJ2-5, is GAGVSQTPSNKVTEKGKYVELRCDPISGHTALYWYRQSLGQGPEFLIYFQGTGAADDSGLPNDRFFAVRPEGSVSTLKIQRTERGDSAVYLCASSLMAGVQETQYFGPGTRLLVL.

The V and J genes are TRBV14 and TRBJ2-3; 8 bases are shared with TRBD2. The CDR3 loop spans 15 amino acids. The trim removed 4 bases at V and 5 bases at J, leaving 8 bases unmatched. Germline V gene data show CDR1 as SGHDN and CDR2 as FVKESK. CDR3 sequence reads: CASSRLRGGGDTQYF. The CDR3 region has the DNA TGTGCCAGCAGCCGCCTCCGGGGGGGCGGAGATACGCAGTATTTT.

J is TRBJ2-7 and V is TRBV24-1; D is uncertain. Germline V gene lookup returns CDR1 KGHDR and CDR2 SFDVKD. The V end lost 5 bases, the J end lost 4 bases, and 5 bases lay between the germline ends. The CDR3 contains 11 residues. The CDR3 nucleotides read TGTGCCACCAGTGGGGAATACGAGCAGTACTTC. It encodes CATSGEYEQYF.

The chain recombines TRBV18 with TRBJ2-7; TRBD1 matches at 10 bases. Germline V CDR1 and CDR2: KGHSH, LQKENI. The CDR3 is 14 amino acids. Trimming took 3 bases from V and 6 from J; bases not matched to a gene: 5. CDR3 amino acids: CASSPRQGASEQYF. The CDR3 bases are TGTGCCAGCTCACCTCGACAGGGGGCTAGCGAGCAGTACTTC.

Only a few counts were recorded for this clonotype. The genes are TRBV2 and TRBJ2-7; 7 bases fit TRBD1. V lost 3 bases to trimming and J lost 6 bases; unmatched junction nucleotides: 5. CDR3 length: 13 residues. The V gene's germline CDR1 is SNHLY and CDR2 FYNNEI. The CDR3 is CASSEGHRGEQYF. CDR3 in DNA: TGTGCCAGCAGTGAGGGGCACAGGGGCGAGCAGTACTTC. Combining the CDR3 with reference TRBV2 and TRBJ2-7 gives the whole variable domain EPEVTQTPSHQVTQMGQEVILRCVPISNHLYFYWYRQILGQKVEFLVSFYNNEISEKSEIFDDQFSVERPDGSNFTLKIRSTKLEDSAMYFCASSEGHRGEQYFGPGTRLTVT.